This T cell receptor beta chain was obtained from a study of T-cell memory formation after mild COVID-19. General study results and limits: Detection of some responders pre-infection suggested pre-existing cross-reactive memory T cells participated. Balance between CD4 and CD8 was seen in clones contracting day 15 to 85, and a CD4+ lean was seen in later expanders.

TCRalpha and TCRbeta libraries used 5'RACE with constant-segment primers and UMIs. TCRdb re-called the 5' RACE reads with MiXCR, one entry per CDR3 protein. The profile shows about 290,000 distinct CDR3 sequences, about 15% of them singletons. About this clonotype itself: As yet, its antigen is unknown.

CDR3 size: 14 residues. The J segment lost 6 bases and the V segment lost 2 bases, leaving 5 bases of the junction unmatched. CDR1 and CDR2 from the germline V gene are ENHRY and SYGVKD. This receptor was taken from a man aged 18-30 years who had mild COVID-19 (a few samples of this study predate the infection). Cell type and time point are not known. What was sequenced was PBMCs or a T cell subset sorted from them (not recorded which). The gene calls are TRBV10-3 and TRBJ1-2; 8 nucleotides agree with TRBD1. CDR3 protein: CAISELETGDGYTF. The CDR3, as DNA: TGTGCCATCAGTGAGCTGGAGACAGGGGATGGCTACACCTTC.